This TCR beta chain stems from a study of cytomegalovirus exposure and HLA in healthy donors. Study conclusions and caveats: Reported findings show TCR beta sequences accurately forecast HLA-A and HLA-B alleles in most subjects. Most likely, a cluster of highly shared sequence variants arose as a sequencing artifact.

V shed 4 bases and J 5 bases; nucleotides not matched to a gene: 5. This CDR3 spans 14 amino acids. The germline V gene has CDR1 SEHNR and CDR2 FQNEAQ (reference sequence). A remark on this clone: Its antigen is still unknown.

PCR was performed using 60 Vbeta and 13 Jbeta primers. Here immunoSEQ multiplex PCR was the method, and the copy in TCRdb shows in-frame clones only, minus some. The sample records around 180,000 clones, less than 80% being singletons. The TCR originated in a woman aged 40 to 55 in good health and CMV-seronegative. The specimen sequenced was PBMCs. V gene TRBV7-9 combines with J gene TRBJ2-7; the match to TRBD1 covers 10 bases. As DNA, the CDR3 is TGTGCCAGCAGCTCCCGGGACAGGGGCGACGAGCAGTACTTC. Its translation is CASSSRDRGDEQYF.